This T cell receptor (beta chain) was profiled in a study of cytomegalovirus exposure and HLA in healthy donors. Study-wide context: Previous work identified roughly 120 million unique TCR beta sequences from some 170 million T cells. Overall study results and limits: Per a prior analysis, the majority of TCR beta V segments were productive roughly 90% or roughly 30% of the time.

As to this clone: Antigen: not known.

The V segment lost 5 bases and the J segment 5 bases; nucleotides outside the gene matches: 2. The CDR3 is made up of 12 amino acids. Germline V gives CDR1 SGHVS, CDR2 FQNEAQ. The PCR contained 60 Vbeta and 13 Jbeta primers. Methods used by the authors: Tens of millions of unique TCR beta chains, some 9.9 million of them shared, were counted by a later analysis. Profiling relied on immunoSEQ multiplex PCR, and the TCRdb table lists in-frame clones only, not all of them. The DNA gave D and trimming, while V, J and clone size come from that table. The sample lists under 200,000 clones, 82% seen once, with approximately 0.55% in the top ten.

The clonotype comes from a woman aged 45-59 years in good health and CMV-seronegative. The sequencing sample was made of PBMCs. The V and J genes are TRBV7-8 and TRBJ2-5; TRBD2 aligns across 7 bases. CDR3 DNA sequence: TGTGCCAGCAGCCTACTAGCGGAGACCCAGTACTTC. This encodes CASSLLAETQYF.